Listed here are 5 T cell receptor beta chains from one sample, sequenced in a study of cytomegalovirus exposure and HLA in healthy donors. This PCR relied on a set of 60 Vbeta primers and 13 Jbeta primers. This table comes from immunoSEQ multiplex PCR, and its TCRdb copy is limited to in-frame clones, with some not included. In the table there are about 270,000 clones, 65% to 85% of which are singletons. The source material was PBMCs. All receptors derive from a female donor in good health and CMV-seronegative.

The CDR3 nucleotides read TGTGCCAGCCGGGACAGGCGAACGAACACTGAAGCTTTCTTT. It translates to CASRDRRTNTEAFF. V is TRBV27 and J is TRBJ1-1, with 8 bases fitting TRBD1. From germline, CDR1 is MNHEY and CDR2 SMNVEV (reference sequence). The CDR3 contains 14 residues. Trimming at V came to 8 bases and at J to 1 base, leaving 6 bases not matched to a gene.

The rearrangement joins TRBV14 to TRBJ2-3, with D possibly TRBD2 on 5 matching bases. This CDR3 is 12 amino acids long. Germline V lookup: CDR1 SGHDN, CDR2 FVKESK. V lost 4 bases, J lost 7 bases, and 9 bases lay in between. CDR3 residues: CASSRDYYTQYF. The CDR3 bases are TGTGCCAGCAGCCGAGACTACTATACGCAGTATTTT.

The chain is built from TRBV11-2 and TRBJ2-7, with a possible D match to TRBD2 (6 bases). From germline, CDR1 is SGHAT and CDR2 FQNNGV. This CDR3 has 14 amino acids. Trimming removed 4 bases at V and 4 bases at J, with 14 bases between. Written as DNA, the CDR3 is TGTGCCAGCAGCTCCACTGGGGGAGGTTACGAGCAGTACTTC. As protein: CASSSTGGGYEQYF.

V and J are TRBV13 and TRBJ2-7, with D perhaps matching TRBD2 (5 bases). V was trimmed by 2 bases and J by 6 bases, leaving 8 bases between them. The CDR3 is 12 amino acids. Germline V CDR1 and CDR2: PRHDT, FYEKMQ (reference sequence). The CDR3 coding sequence is TGTGCCAGCAGCTTAAGCACTAGCGAGCAGTACTTC. Its protein is CASSLSTSEQYF.

V gene TRBV25-1 combines with J gene TRBJ1-5, with TRBD1 matching 8 bases. Losses at the gene ends were 6 bases for V and 7 bases for J; bases not matched to a gene: 11. This CDR3 has 15 amino acids. Germline CDR1 reads MGHDK; CDR2 reads SYGVNS. The CDR3 nucleotides are TGTGCCAGCAGCTCCCCGGACAGGGCGAGACAGCCCCAGCATTTT. Residues: CASSSPDRARQPQHF.